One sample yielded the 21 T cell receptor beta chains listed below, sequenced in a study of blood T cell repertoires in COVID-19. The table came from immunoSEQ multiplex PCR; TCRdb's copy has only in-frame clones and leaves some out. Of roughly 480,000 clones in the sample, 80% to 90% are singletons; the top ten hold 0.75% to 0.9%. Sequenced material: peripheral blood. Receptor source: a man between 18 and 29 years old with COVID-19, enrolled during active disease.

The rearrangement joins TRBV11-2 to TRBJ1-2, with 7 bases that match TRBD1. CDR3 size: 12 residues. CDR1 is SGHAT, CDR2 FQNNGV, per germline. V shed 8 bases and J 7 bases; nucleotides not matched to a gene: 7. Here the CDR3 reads CASYTTGTGYTF. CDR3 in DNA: TGTGCCAGCTATACGACAGGGACTGGCTACACCTTC.

CDR3: CASSQDLTGGNTEAFF. The DNA for the CDR3 is TGCGCCAGCAGCCAAGATCTAACAGGGGGGAACACTGAAGCTTTCTTT. This chain uses TRBV4-1 with TRBJ1-1; TRBD1 agrees at 8 bases. Per the germline V gene, CDR1 is MGHRA and CDR2 is YSYEKL. Trimming removed 0 bases from V and 1 base from J; junction bases left unmatched: 4. CDR3 length: 16 residues.

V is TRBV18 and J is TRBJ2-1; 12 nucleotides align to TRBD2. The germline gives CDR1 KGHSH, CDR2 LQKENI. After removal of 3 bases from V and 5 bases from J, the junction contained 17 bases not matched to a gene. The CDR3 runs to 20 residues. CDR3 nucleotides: TGTGCCAGCTCACCCGTTGCCGGACTAGCGGGGTCGGGCGGCAACAATGAGCAGTTCTTC. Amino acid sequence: CASSPVAGLAGSGGNNEQFF.

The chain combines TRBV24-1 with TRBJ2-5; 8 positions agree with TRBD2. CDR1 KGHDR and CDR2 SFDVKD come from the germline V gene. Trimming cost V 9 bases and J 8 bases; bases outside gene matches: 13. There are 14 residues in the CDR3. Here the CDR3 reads CATEETGTRGTQYF. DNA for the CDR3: TGTGCCACCGAAGAGACCGGGACTAGGGGAACCCAGTACTTC.

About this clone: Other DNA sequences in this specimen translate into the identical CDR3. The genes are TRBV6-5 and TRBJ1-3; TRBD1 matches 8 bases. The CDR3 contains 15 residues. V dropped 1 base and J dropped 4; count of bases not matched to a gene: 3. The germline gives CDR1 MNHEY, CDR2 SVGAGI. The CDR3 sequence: CASSYYGTGGNTIYF. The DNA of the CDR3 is TGTGCCAGCAGTTACTATGGGACAGGAGGAAACACCATATATTTT.

The CDR3 bases are TGTGCCAGCAGCCCGTCTGGGACAGGCGGCACTGAAGCTTTCTTT. Amino acid sequence: CASSPSGTGGTEAFF. The chain joins TRBV5-4 to TRBJ1-1, with 8 positions matching TRBD1. The germline V gene encodes CDR1 SGHNT and CDR2 YYREEE (reference sequence). With 4 bases clipped from V and 4 bases from J, the junction kept 9 bases outside the gene matches. The CDR3 loop spans 15 amino acids.

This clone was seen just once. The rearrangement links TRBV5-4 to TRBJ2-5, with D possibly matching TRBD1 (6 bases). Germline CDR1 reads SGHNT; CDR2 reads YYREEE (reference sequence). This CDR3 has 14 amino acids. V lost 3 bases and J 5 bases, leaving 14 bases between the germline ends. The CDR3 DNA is TGTGCCAGCAGCTCTTCAGGGGATGGGGAGACCCAGTACTTC. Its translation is CASSSSGDGETQYF.

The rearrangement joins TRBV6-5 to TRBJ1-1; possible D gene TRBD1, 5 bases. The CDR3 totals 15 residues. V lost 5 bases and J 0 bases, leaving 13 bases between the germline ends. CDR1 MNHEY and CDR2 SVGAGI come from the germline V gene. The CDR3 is CASSQQTGLNTEAFF. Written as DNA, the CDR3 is TGTGCCAGCAGTCAGCAAACAGGCTTGAACACTGAAGCTTTCTTT.

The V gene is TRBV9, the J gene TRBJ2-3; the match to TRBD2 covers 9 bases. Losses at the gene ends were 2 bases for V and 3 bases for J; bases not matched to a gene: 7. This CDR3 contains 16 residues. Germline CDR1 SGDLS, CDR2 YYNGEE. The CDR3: CASSVQGGGVTDTQYF. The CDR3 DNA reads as TGTGCCAGCAGCGTTCAGGGCGGGGGGGTTACAGATACGCAGTATTTT.

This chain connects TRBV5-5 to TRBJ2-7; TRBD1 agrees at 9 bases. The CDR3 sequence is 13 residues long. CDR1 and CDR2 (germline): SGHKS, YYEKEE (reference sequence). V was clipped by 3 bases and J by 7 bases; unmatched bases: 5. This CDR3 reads CASSWGQGTEQYF. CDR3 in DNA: TGTGCCAGCAGCTGGGGACAGGGCACTGAGCAGTACTTC. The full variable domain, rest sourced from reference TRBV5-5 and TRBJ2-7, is DAGVTQSPTHLIKTRGQQVTLRCSPISGHKSVSWYQQVLGQGPQFIFQYYEKEERGRGNFPDRFSARQFPNYSSELNVNALLLGDSALYLCASSWGQGTEQYFGPGTRLTVT.

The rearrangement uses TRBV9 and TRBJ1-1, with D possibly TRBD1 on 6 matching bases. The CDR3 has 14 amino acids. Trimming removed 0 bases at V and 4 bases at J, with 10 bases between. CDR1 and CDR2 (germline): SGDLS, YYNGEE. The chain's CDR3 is CASSVEAGVTEAFF. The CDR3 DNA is TGTGCCAGCAGCGTAGAGGCAGGGGTCACTGAAGCTTTCTTT.

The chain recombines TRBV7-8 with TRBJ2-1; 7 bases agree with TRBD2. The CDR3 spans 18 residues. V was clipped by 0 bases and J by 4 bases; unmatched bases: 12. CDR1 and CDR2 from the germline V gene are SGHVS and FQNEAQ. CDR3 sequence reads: CASSLARAGVRVYNEQFF. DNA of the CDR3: TGTGCCAGCAGCTTAGCGCGGGCGGGAGTACGGGTATACAATGAGCAGTTCTTC.

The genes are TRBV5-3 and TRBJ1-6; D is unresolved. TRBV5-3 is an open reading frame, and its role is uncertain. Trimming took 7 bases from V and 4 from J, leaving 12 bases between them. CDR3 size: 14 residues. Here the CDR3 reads CARSPRGYNSPLHF. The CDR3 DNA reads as TGTGCCAGATCCCCTCGGGGTTATAATTCACCCCTCCACTTT.

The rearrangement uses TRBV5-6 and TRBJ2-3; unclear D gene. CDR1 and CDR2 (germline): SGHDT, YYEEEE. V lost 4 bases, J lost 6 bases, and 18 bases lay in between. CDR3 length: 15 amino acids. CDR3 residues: CASSLVVTLTDTQYF. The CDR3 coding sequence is TGTGCCAGCAGCCTGGTAGTGACTCTTACCGATACGCAGTATTTT. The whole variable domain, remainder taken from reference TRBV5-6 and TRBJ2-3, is DAGVTQSPTHLIKTRGQQVTLRCSPKSGHDTVSWYQQALGQGPQFIFQYYEEEERQRGNFPDRFSGHQFPNYSSELNVNALLLGDSALYLCASSLVVTLTDTQYFGPGTRLTVL.

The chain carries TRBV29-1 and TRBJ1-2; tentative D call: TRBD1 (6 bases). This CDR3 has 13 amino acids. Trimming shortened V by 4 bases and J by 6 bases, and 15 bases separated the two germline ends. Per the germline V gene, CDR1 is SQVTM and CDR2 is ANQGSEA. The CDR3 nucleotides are TGCAGCGTTGGGGTCCAGGGGCAGGATGGCTACACCTTC. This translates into CSVGVQGQDGYTF.

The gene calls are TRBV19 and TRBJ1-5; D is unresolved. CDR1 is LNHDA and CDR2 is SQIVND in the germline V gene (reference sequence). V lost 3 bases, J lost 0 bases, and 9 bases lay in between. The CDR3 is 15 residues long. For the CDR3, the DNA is TGTGCCAGTAGTATGACACGGAATAGCAATCAGCCCCAGCATTTT. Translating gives CASSMTRNSNQPQHF. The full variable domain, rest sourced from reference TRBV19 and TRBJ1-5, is DGGITQSPKYLFRKEGQNVTLSCEQNLNHDAMYWYRQDPGQGLRLIYYSQIVNDFQKGDIAEGYSVSREKKESFPLTVTSAQKNPTAFYLCASSMTRNSNQPQHFGDGTRLSIL.

As DNA, the CDR3 is TGTGCCAGCAGTTTAAGGTTTCGGGATAGCAATCAGCCCCAGCATTTT. As protein: CASSLRFRDSNQPQHF. This chain links TRBV27 with TRBJ1-5; no definite D call. V was pared by 2 bases and J by 0 bases, with 11 bases between. CDR3 length equals 16 residues. The germline gives CDR1 MNHEY, CDR2 SMNVEV (reference sequence).

The CDR3 DNA reads as TGTGCCAGCAGCTTTACACGCAGCACAGATACGCAGTATTTT. Translating gives CASSFTRSTDTQYF. The chain recombines TRBV7-9 with TRBJ2-3; D gene unclear. CDR1 is SEHNR and CDR2 is FQNEAQ in the germline V gene (reference sequence). The CDR3 loop spans 14 amino acids. Trimming cost V 3 bases and J 0 bases, with 7 bases left between them.

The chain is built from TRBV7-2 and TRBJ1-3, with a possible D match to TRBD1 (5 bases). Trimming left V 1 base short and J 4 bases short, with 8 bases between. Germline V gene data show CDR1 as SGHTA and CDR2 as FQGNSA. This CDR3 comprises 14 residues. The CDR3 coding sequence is TGTGCCAGCAGCTTAGAGGGGAACGGAAACACCATATATTTT. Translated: CASSLEGNGNTIYF.

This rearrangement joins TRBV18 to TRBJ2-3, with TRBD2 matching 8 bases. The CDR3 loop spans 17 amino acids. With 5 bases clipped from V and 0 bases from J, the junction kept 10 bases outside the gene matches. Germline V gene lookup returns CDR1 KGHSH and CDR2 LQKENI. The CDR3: CASSTARASGSTDTQYF. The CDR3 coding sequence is TGTGCCAGCTCAACGGCGCGGGCTAGCGGGAGCACAGATACGCAGTATTTT.

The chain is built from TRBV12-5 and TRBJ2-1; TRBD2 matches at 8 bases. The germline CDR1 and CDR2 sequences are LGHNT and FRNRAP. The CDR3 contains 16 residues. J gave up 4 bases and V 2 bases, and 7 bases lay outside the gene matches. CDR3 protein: CASGLTRLALYNEQFF. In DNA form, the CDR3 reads TGTGCTAGTGGTTTGACCCGACTAGCGTTATACAATGAGCAGTTCTTC.